The 21 T cell receptor beta chains presented below share a single source sample, sequenced in a study of blood T cell repertoires in COVID-19. The repertoire was sequenced with immunoSEQ multiplex PCR; TCRdb's copy has only in-frame clones and lacks some. The table includes more than 140,000 clones, about 86% detected once. Sequencing was done on a sample of peripheral blood. Receptors originate from a woman aged 55-70 years with acute or convalescent COVID-19.

The J gene is TRBJ1-5, the V gene TRBV16; D might be TRBD1 (5 bases). Germline V CDR1 and CDR2: KGHSY, FQNENV. V was clipped by 0 bases and J by 5 bases, with 11 bases between them. This CDR3 has 15 amino acids. CDR3 sequence (DNA): TGTGCCAGCAGCCAATCGAGGAGGGGATATCAGCCCCAGCATTTT. Translation: CASSQSRRGYQPQHF.

CDR3 coding DNA: TGTGCCAGCAGCTTAGCGGGGACAGGGGAGGGTCAGAATCAGCCCCAGCATTTT. Protein sequence: CASSLAGTGEGQNQPQHF. The chain couples TRBV7-9 to TRBJ1-5, with TRBD1 matching 10 bases. V shed 0 bases and J 4 bases; nucleotides not matched to a gene: 9. The CDR3 runs 18 residues. Germline V gene data show CDR1 as SEHNR and CDR2 as FQNEAQ (reference sequence).

V and J are TRBV7-9 and TRBJ2-2; 9 bases agree with TRBD1. Trimming removed 3 bases from V and 4 bases from J; junction bases left unmatched: 3. This CDR3 has 15 residues. Germline CDR1 SEHNR, CDR2 FQNEAQ (reference sequence). The CDR3 DNA is TGTGCCAGCAGCTTGAAGACAGGGGGCACCGGGGAGCTGTTTTTT. Protein product: CASSLKTGGTGELFF.

The V and J genes are TRBV9 and TRBJ2-2, with 8 positions matching TRBD2. The germline CDR1 and CDR2 sequences are SGDLS and YYNGEE. CDR3 length: 15 residues. V dropped 1 base and J dropped 4; count of bases not matched to a gene: 3. The DNA of the CDR3 is TGTGCCAGCAGCGTACCCAGCGGGGGCACCGGGGAGCTGTTTTTT. Amino acid sequence: CASSVPSGGTGELFF.

The chain recombines TRBV6-2 or TRBV6-3 with TRBJ2-3; 8 bases are shared with TRBD2. The germline gives CDR1 MNHEY, CDR2 SVGEGT. The V segment lost 2 bases and the J segment 5 bases; nucleotides outside the gene matches: 9. The CDR3 sequence is 16 residues long. CDR3 DNA sequence: TGTGCCAGCAGTTACCCCTCCGTGCGGGGGGTAGATACGCAGTATTTT. Protein sequence: CASSYPSVRGVDTQYF.

For this clone: A read error may account for a junction end that differs from germline. The chain joins TRBV30 to TRBJ1-2; D gene unclear. This CDR3 is 8 amino acids long. Per germline, CDR1 GTSNPN and CDR2 SVGIG (reference sequence). CDR3 nucleotides: TGTGCCTGGAGTCAACAGATCTTC. Protein sequence: CAWSQQIF.

The J gene is TRBJ2-5, the V gene TRBV19, with D unclear. The V end lost 5 bases, the J end lost 2 bases, and 9 bases lay between the germline ends. Germline CDR1 is LNHDA and CDR2 is SQIVND (reference sequence). CDR3 length: 13 amino acids. The CDR3 DNA follows: TGTGCCAGTAGTGAGATTATACAAGAGACCCAGTACTTC. It specifies CASSEIIQETQYF.

The V gene is TRBV18, the J gene TRBJ1-1; D is possibly TRBD1 (5 bases). This CDR3 has 15 amino acids. The V and J ends lost 5 bases and 4 bases respectively, with 17 bases between them. Per the germline V gene, CDR1 is KGHSH and CDR2 is LQKENI. The CDR3 DNA follows: TGTGCCAGCTCAATTCAAGGCCACGGGGGCACTGAAGCTTTCTTT. Translation gives CASSIQGHGGTEAFF. Variable domain in full (rest from reference TRBV18 and TRBJ1-1): NAGVMQNPRHLVRRRGQEARLRCSPMKGHSHVYWYRQLPEEGLKFMVYLQKENIIDESGMPKERFSAEFPKEGPSILRIQQVVRGDSAAYFCASSIQGHGGTEAFFGQGTRLTVV.

V usage is TRBV7-9 and J usage is TRBJ1-4; the D gene is possibly TRBD1 (5 bases). This CDR3 contains 12 residues. In germline, CDR1 is SEHNR, CDR2 FQNEAQ (reference sequence). V was pared by 11 bases and J by 7 bases, with 14 bases between. The CDR3 nucleotides read TGTGCCGGGGAAGGGGCAGCTGAAAAACTGTTTTTT. Its translation is CAGEGAAEKLFF.

V gene TRBV3-1 (or the pseudogene TRBV3-2) combines with J gene TRBJ2-7; maybe TRBD1 (6 bases). This CDR3 is built from 20 residues. CDR1 is LGHDT, CDR2 YNNKEL, per germline (reference sequence). The V end lost 0 bases, the J end lost 4 bases, and 28 bases lay between the germline ends. The CDR3 loop reads CASSQDVTGLGPRIGYEQYF. In nucleotides, the CDR3 is TGTGCCAGCAGCCAAGATGTTACAGGGCTGGGGCCTAGGATCGGATACGAGCAGTACTTC.

The chain recombines TRBV12-3 or TRBV12-4 with TRBJ2-7, with D tentatively TRBD1 (6 bases). CDR3 length equals 13 residues. The germline V and J ends were trimmed by 6 bases and 7 bases, with 16 bases remaining between them. The CDR3 DNA follows: TGTGCCAGCAGAACACAGGGTCGAGAAGAGCAGTACTTC. Amino acids: CASRTQGREEQYF.

The chain is built from TRBV7-2 and TRBJ1-4, with D maybe TRBD1 (6 bases). Germline V gives CDR1 SGHTA, CDR2 FQGNSA. The length of the CDR3 is 15 residues. Between the trimmed V and J ends, which lost 0 bases and 10 bases, there was a span of 15 bases. In DNA, the CDR3 is TGTGCCAGCAGCTTAGCGGGCAGGGGAGAGGGAAAACTGTTTTTT. Its protein product is CASSLAGRGEGKLFF. The complete variable domain, with remaining parts taken from reference TRBV7-2 and TRBJ1-4, reads GAGVSQSPSNKVTEKGKDVELRCDPISGHTALYWYRQSLGQGLEFLIYFQGNSAPDKSGLPSDRFSAERTGGSVSTLTIQRTQQEDSAVYLCASSLAGRGEGKLFFGSGTQLSVL.

This clone has more than one count but fewer than ten. The chain joins TRBV2 to TRBJ2-1; D might be TRBD1 (7 bases). The CDR3 has 15 residues. Germline CDR1 SNHLY, CDR2 FYNNEI. Deletions cut 7 bases from V and 9 bases from J, with 22 bases between. The CDR3 bases are TGTGCCAGCATACCCCCAGGGGGGATAGGAGGTGAGCAGTTCTTC. This codes for CASIPPGGIGGEQFF.

The chain uses TRBV7-3 and TRBJ1-2, with D perhaps TRBD1 (6 bases). The germline V gene has CDR1 SGHTA and CDR2 FQGTGA. CDR3 length equals 16 residues. Deletions cut 5 bases from V and 2 bases from J, with 18 bases between. The CDR3 protein is CASSPVGTSQNYGYTF. The DNA for the CDR3 is TGTGCCAGCAGCCCCGTGGGGACAAGCCAAAACTATGGCTACACCTTC.

The sample holds a few counts of this clone. The J gene is TRBJ2-2, the V gene TRBV3-1 (or the pseudogene TRBV3-2); D is possibly TRBD1 (6 bases). CDR3 size: 14 residues. The V end was cut by 2 bases, the J end by 3 bases, with 7 bases between. CDR1 and CDR2 (germline): LGHDT, YNNKEL (reference sequence). The CDR3, as DNA: TGTGCCAGCAGCCAAACAGGGTACACCGGGGAGCTGTTTTTT. Translating gives CASSQTGYTGELFF.

Points on this clone: At one of its ends the junction is not consistent with the germline gene, which may arise from a read error. The chain carries TRBV7-7 and TRBJ1-5; 10 nucleotides line up with TRBD1. This CDR3 contains 17 residues. Germline V CDR1 and CDR2: SSHAT, FNYEAQ (reference sequence). In DNA, the CDR3 is TGTGCTAGCAGCCCGACTGGACAGGGGGGTTGGAATCAGCCCCAGCATTTT. Encoded protein: CASSPTGQGGWNQPQHF.

CDR3 sequence reads: CASRPTGVMNEQFF. DNA of the CDR3: TGTGCCAGCAGACCGACAGGGGTGATGAATGAGCAGTTCTTC. V gene TRBV27 combines with J gene TRBJ2-1; 8 nucleotides line up with TRBD1. Germline loops: CDR1 MNHEY, CDR2 SMNVEV (reference sequence). Trimming cost V 6 bases and J 7 bases; bases outside gene matches: 8. The CDR3 totals 14 residues.

This chain uses TRBV11-3 with TRBJ1-1; the D gene is possibly TRBD1 (5 bases). The CDR3 extends over 16 amino acids. The V gene's germline CDR1 is SGHNT and CDR2 YENEEA. V shed 3 bases and J shed 0 bases, with 14 bases lying between them. CDR3 sequence (DNA): TGTGCCAGCAGCTTCGGCGGGGCCGAATTGAACACTGAAGCTTTCTTT. Translation: CASSFGGAELNTEAFF.

The chain combines TRBV10-3 with TRBJ1-5, with unresolved D. Trimming shortened V by 6 bases and J by 0 bases, and 9 bases separated the two germline ends. The CDR3 spans 14 residues. Germline CDR1 is ENHRY and CDR2 is SYGVKD. The CDR3 spells CAISFDNSNQPQHF. In nucleotides, the CDR3 is TGTGCCATCAGCTTTGACAATAGCAATCAGCCCCAGCATTTT.

The rearrangement links TRBV11-3 to TRBJ2-2, with D possibly matching TRBD1 (6 bases). With 4 bases removed from V and 1 base from J, the gap between germline ends came to 16 bases. The CDR3 is 17 residues long. The V gene's germline CDR1 is SGHNT and CDR2 YENEEA. In DNA, the CDR3 is TGTGCCAGCAGCTCTTTCTCGGGACACTTGAACACCGGGGAGCTGTTTTTT. It translates to CASSSFSGHLNTGELFF.

The chain has TRBV7-9 and TRBJ1-5; possibly TRBD1 for D (6 bases). The V and J ends lost 8 bases and 0 bases respectively, with 11 bases between them. Germline V gene data show CDR1 as SEHNR and CDR2 as FQNEAQ (reference sequence). The CDR3 extends over 14 amino acids. The CDR3 nucleotides are TGTGCCAGCGCTGAGGGGGTTAGCAATCAGCCCCAGCATTTT. Protein product: CASAEGVSNQPQHF. The whole variable domain, remainder taken from reference TRBV7-9 and TRBJ1-5, is DTGVSQNPRHKITKRGQNVTFRCDPISEHNRLYWYRQTLGQGPEFLTYFQNEAQLEKSRLLSDRFSAERPKGSFSTLEIQRTEQGDSAMYLCASAEGVSNQPQHFGDGTRLSIL.